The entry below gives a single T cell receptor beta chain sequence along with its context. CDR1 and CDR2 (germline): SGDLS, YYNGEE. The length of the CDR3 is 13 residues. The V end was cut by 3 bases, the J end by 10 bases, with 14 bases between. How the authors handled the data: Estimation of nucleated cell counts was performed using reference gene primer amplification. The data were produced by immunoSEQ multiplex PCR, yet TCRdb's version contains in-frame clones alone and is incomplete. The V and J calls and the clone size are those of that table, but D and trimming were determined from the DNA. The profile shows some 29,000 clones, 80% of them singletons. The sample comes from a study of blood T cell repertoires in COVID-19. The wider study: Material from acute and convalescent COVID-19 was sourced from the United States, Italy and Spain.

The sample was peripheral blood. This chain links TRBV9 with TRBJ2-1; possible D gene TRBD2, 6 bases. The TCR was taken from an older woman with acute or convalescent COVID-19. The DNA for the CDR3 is TGTGCCAGCAGCGGAACCGGGCGGGGAGAGCAGTTCTTC. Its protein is CASSGTGRGEQFF. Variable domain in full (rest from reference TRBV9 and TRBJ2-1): DSGVTQTPKHLITATGQRVTLRCSPRSGDLSVYWYQQSLDQGLQFLIQYYNGEERAKGNILERFSAQQFPDLHSELNLSSLELGDSALYFCASSGTGRGEQFFGPGTRLTVL.